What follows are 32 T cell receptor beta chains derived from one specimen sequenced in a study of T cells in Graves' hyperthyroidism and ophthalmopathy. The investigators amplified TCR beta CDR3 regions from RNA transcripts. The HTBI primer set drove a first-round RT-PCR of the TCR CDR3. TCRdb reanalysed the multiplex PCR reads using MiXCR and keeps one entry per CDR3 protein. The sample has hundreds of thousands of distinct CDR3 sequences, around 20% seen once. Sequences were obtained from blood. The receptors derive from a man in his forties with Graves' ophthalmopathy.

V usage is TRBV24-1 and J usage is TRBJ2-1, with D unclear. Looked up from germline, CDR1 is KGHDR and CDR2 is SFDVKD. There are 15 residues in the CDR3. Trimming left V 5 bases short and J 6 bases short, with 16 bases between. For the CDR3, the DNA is TGTGCCACCAGTGTTCCCGGCCAGAATGGCAATGAGCAGTTCTTC. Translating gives CATSVPGQNGNEQFF.

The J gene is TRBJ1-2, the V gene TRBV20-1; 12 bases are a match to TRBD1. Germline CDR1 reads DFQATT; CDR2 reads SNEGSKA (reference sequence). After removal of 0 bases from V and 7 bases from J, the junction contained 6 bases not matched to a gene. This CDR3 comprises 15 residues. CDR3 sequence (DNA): TGCAGTGCTAGAGAACCGGGACAGGGGGCAAGTGGCTACACCTTC. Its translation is CSAREPGQGASGYTF.

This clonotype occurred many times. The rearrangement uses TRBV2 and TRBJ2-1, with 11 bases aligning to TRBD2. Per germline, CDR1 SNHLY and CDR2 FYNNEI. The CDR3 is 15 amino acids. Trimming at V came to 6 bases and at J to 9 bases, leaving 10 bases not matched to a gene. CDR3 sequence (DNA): TGTGCCAGCAGACGCGTGCTAGCGGGAGGTAGTGAGCAGTTCTTC. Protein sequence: CASRRVLAGGSEQFF.

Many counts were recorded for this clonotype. CDR3 loop: CASSLQGGTYEQYF. The CDR3 DNA follows: TGTGCCAGCAGCTTACAGGGCGGGACCTACGAGCAGTACTTC. V gene TRBV7-3 combines with J gene TRBJ2-7; perhaps TRBD2 as D (6 bases). Deletions cut 2 bases from V and 2 bases from J, with 10 bases between. This CDR3 has 14 amino acids. The germline gives CDR1 SGHTA, CDR2 FQGTGA. Complete variable domain (other parts from reference TRBV7-3 and TRBJ2-7): GAGVSQTPSNKVTEKGKYVELRCDPISGHTALYWYRQSLGQGPEFLIYFQGTGAADDSGLPNDRFFAVRPEGSVSTLKIQRTERGDSAVYLCASSLQGGTYEQYFGPGTRLTVT.

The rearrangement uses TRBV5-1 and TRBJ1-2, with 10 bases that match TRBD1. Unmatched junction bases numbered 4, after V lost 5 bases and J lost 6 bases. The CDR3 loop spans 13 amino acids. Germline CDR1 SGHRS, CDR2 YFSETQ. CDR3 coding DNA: TGCGCCAGCAGGACAGGGGGCAACAATGGCTACACCTTC. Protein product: CASRTGGNNGYTF.

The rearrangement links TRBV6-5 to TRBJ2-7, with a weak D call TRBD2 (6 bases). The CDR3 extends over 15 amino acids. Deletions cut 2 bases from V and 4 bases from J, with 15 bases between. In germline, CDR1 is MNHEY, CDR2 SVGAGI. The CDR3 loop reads CASSYGASDTYEQYF. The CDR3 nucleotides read TGTGCCAGCAGTTACGGGGCTAGCGACACTTACGAGCAGTACTTC.

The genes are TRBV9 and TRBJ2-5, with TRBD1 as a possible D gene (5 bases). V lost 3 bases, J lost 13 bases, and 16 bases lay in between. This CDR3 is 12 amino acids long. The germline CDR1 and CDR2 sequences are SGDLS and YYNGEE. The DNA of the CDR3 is TGTGCCAGCAGCGGCGCCGACAAGGGGTTGTACTTC. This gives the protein CASSGADKGLYF.

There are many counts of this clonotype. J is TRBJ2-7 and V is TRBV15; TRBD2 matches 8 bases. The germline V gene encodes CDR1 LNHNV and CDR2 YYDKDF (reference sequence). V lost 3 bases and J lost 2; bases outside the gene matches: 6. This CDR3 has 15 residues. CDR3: CATSSDTSGAYEQYF. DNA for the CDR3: TGTGCCACCAGCAGTGACACTAGCGGAGCCTACGAGCAGTACTTC.

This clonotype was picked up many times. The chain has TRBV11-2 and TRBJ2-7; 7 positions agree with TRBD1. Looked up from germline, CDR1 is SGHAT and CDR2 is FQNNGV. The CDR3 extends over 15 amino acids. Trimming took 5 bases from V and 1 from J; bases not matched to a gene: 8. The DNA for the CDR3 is TGTGCCAGCAGCCCACCGGACAGGCATTCCTACGAGCAGTACTTC. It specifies CASSPPDRHSYEQYF.

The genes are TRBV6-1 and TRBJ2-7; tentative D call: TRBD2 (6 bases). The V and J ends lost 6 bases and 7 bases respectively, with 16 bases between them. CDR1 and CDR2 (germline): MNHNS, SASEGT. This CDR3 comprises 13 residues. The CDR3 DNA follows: TGTGCCAGCAGGGCCGGGACTGCCTGGGAGCAGTACTTC. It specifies CASRAGTAWEQYF.

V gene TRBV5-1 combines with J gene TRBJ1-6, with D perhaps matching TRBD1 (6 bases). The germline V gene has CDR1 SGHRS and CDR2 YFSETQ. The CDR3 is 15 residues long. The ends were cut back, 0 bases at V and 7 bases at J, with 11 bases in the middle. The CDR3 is CASSLAAGQNSPLHF. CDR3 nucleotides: TGCGCCAGCAGCTTGGCAGCGGGACAAAATTCACCCCTCCACTTT.

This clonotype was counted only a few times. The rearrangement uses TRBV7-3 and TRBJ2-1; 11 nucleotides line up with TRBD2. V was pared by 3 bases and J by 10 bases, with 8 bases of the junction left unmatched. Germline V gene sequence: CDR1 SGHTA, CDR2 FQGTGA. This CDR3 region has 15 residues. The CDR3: CASSFSGRGLGEQFF. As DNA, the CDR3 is TGTGCCAGCAGCTTTAGCGGGAGGGGGCTAGGGGAGCAGTTCTTC.

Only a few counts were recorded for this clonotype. The CDR3 protein is CASSVDDTKNEKLFF. The CDR3 DNA sequence: TGTGCCAGCAGCGTAGACGACACGAAAAATGAAAAACTGTTTTTT. This chain uses TRBV9 with TRBJ1-4, with no clear D. Trimming pared 0 bases from V and 5 bases from J, leaving 11 bases between. Germline V CDR1 and CDR2: SGDLS, YYNGEE. The CDR3 sequence is 15 residues long.

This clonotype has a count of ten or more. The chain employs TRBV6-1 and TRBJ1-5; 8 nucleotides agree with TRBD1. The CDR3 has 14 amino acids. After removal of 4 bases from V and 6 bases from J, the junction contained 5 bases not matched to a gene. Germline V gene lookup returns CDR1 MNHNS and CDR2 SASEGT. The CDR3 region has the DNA TGTGCCAGCAGTGCCTCAGGGGGCTTTCAGCCCCAGCATTTT. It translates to CASSASGGFQPQHF.

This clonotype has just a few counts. The chain's CDR3 is CASSPDAGAGAHEQYF. The CDR3 coding sequence is TGCGCCAGCAGCCCGGATGCGGGGGCAGGGGCCCACGAGCAGTACTTC. The gene calls are TRBV5-1 and TRBJ2-7; D might be TRBD2 (7 bases). V shed 4 bases and J shed 5 bases, with 22 bases lying between them. Germline V gene data show CDR1 as SGHRS and CDR2 as YFSETQ. The CDR3 spans 16 residues.

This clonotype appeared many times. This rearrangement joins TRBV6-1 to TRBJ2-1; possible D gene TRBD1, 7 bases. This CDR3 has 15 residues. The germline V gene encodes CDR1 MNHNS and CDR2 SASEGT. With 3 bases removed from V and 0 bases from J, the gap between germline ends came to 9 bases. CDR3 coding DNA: TGTGCCAGCAGTGAGCAGGGGGGCTCCTACAATGAGCAGTTCTTC. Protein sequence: CASSEQGGSYNEQFF.

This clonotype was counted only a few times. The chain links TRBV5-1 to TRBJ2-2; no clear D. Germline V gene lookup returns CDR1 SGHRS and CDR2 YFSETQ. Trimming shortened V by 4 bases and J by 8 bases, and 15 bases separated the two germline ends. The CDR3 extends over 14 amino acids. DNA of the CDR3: TGCGCCAGCAGCCAAGGTCCCCAAAGAGGGGAGCTGTTTTTT. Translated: CASSQGPQRGELFF.

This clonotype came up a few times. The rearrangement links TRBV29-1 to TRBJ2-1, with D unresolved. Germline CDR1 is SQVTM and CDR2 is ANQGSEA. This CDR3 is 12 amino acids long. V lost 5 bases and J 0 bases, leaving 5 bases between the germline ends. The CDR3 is CSVRSSYNEQFF. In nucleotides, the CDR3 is TGCAGCGTTCGTAGCTCCTACAATGAGCAGTTCTTC.

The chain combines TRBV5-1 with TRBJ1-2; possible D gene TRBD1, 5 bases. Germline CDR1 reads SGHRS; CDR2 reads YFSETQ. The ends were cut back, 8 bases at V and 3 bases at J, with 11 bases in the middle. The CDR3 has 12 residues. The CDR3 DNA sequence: TGCGCCAGTTACGGGACGGACTATGGCTACACCTTC. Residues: CASYGTDYGYTF.

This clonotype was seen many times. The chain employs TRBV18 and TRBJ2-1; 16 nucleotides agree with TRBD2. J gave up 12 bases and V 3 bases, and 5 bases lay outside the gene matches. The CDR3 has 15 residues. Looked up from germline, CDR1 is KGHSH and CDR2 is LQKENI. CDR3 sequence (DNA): TGTGCCAGCTCACCCGGGACTAGCGGGAGGGACAGGCAGTTCTTC. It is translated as CASSPGTSGRDRQFF.

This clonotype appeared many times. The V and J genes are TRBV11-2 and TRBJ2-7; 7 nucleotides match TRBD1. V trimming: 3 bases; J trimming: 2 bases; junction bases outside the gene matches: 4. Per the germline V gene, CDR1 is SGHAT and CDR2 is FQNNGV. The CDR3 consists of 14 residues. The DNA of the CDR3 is TGTGCCAGCAGCTTCAACAGGGGTACCTACGAGCAGTACTTC. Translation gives CASSFNRGTYEQYF.

The CDR3 DNA is TGTGCCAGCAGCCATAGGACAGGGGTAGCCTCCACTGAAGCTTTCTTT. Residues: CASSHRTGVASTEAFF. The chain is built from TRBV14 and TRBJ1-1; 9 nucleotides align to TRBD1. The germline V gene encodes CDR1 SGHDN and CDR2 FVKESK. The CDR3 spans 16 residues. The V gene end was trimmed by 3 bases and the J gene end by 4 bases; junction bases not matched to a gene: 9. Filled out from reference TRBV14 and TRBJ1-1, the complete variable domain reads EAGVTQFPSHSVIEKGQTVTLRCDPISGHDNLYWYRRVMGKEIKFLLHFVKESKQDESGMPNNRFLAERTGGTYSTLKVQPAELEDSGVYFCASSHRTGVASTEAFFGQGTRLTVV.

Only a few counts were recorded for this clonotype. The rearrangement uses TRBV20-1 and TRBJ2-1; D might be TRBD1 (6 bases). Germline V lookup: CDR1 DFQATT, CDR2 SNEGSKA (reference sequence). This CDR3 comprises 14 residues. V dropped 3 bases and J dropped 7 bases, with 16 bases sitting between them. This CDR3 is CSASQGPSGNEQFF. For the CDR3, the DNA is TGCAGTGCTAGCCAGGGGCCCTCAGGTAATGAGCAGTTCTTC.

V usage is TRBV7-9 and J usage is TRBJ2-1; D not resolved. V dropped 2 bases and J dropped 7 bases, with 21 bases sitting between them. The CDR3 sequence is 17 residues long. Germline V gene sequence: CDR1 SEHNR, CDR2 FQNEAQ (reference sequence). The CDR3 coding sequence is TGTGCCAGCAGCTTAAAGTGGCAAGCCCGGGCCCCTAATGAGCAGTTCTTC. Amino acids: CASSLKWQARAPNEQFF.

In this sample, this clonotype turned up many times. In DNA form, the CDR3 reads TGCGCCAGCAGCTTGGTTAGGCTTGACACCGGGGAGCTGTTTTTT. As protein: CASSLVRLDTGELFF. The chain couples TRBV5-1 to TRBJ2-2, with unresolved D. The germline CDR1 and CDR2 sequences are SGHRS and YFSETQ. V was pared by 0 bases and J by 3 bases, with 9 bases between. The CDR3 extends over 15 amino acids.

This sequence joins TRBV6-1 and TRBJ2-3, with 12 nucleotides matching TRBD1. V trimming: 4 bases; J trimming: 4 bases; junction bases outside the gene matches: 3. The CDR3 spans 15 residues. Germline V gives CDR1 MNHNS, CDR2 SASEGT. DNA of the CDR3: TGTGCCAGCAGTGCCGGGACAGGGGGCCCAGATACGCAGTATTTT. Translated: CASSAGTGGPDTQYF.

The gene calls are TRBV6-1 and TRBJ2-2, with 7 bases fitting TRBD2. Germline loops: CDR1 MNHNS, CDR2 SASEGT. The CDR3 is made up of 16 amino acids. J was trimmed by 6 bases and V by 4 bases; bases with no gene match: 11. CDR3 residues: CASSALRELGPGELFF. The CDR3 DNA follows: TGTGCCAGCAGTGCTCTGCGGGAGCTCGGTCCCGGGGAGCTGTTTTTT.

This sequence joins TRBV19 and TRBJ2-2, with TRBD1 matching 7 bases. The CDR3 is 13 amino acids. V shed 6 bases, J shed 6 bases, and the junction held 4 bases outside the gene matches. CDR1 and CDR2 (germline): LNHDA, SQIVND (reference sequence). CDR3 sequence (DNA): TGTGCCAGTAGGGTCCAGGGGGCCGGGGAGCTGTTTTTT. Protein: CASRVQGAGELFF.

The CDR3 DNA follows: TGTGCCAGCAGCCCACAGGGTATTCTTTACGAGCAGTACTTC. It yields the protein CASSPQGILYEQYF. The chain combines TRBV7-6 with TRBJ2-7, with D tentatively TRBD1 (6 bases). Germline assignment: CDR1 SGHVS and CDR2 FNYEAQ. The length of the CDR3 is 14 residues. Between the trimmed V and J ends, which lost 5 bases and 4 bases, there was a span of 15 bases.

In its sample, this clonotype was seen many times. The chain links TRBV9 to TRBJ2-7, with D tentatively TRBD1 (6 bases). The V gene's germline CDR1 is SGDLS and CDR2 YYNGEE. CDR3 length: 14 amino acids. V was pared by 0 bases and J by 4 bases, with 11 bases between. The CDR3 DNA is TGTGCCAGCAGCGTAGTTGCAGGGGAATACGAGCAGTACTTC. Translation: CASSVVAGEYEQYF.

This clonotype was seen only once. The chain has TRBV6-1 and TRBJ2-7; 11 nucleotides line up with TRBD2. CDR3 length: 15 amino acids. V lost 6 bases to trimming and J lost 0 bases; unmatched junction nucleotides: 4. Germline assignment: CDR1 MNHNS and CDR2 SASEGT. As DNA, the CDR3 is TGTGCCAGCAGACTAGCGGGAGCGAACTCCTACGAGCAGTACTTC. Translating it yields CASRLAGANSYEQYF.

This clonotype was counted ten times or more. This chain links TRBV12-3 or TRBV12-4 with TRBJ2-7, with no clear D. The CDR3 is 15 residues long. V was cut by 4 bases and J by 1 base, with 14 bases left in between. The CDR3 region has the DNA TGTGCCAGCAGTTCGATGGCGGCTGGGTCCTACGAGCAGTACTTC. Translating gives CASSSMAAGSYEQYF.